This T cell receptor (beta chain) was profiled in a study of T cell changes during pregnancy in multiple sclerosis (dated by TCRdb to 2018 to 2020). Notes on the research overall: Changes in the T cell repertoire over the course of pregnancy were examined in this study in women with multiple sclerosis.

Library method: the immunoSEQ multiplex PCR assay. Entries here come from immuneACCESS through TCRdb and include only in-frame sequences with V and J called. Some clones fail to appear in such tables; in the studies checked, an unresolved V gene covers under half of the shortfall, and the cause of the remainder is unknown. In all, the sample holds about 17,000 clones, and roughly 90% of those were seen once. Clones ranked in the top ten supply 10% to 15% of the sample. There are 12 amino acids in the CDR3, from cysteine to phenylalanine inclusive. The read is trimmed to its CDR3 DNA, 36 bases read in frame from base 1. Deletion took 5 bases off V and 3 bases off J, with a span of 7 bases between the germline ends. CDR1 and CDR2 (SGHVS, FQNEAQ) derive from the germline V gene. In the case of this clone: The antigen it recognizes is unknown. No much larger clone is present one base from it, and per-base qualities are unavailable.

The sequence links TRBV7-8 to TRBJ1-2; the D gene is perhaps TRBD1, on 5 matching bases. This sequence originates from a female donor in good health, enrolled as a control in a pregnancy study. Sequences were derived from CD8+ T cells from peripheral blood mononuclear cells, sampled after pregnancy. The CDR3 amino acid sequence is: CASSEQDYGYTF. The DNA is TGTGCCAGCAGCGAACAGGACTATGGCTACACCTTC.